Each of the 20 T cell receptor beta chains below was sequenced from the same sample in a study of CD8 T cells in ankylosing spondylitis. Findings of the study overall: Ankylosing spondylitis blood seemed to carry a telltale TCR beta motif made of roughly 8 highly homologous variants.

TCRdb re-called the 5' RACE reads through MiXCR, storing one row per CDR3 protein. The table shows a few hundred thousand distinct CDR3 sequences, with 20% to 25% occurring only once. The antigens for these receptors are not known. Sequencing input: blood, either unsorted or a sorted T cell fraction (not recorded which). Receptors were obtained from a male donor with ankylosing spondylitis.

This sequence joins TRBV7-9 and TRBJ1-1; D might be TRBD1 (6 bases). Per germline, CDR1 SEHNR and CDR2 FQNEAQ (reference sequence). The CDR3 runs 14 residues. Trimming shortened V by 1 base and J by 4 bases, and 10 bases separated the two germline ends. As DNA, the CDR3 is TGTGCCAGCAGCTTAGGTACAGGGTCCACTGAAGCTTTCTTT. It yields the protein CASSLGTGSTEAFF.

The genes are TRBV2 and TRBJ2-7; D remains unclear. V gave up 8 bases and J gave up 2 bases, with 7 bases separating them. The CDR3 totals 11 residues. Germline V lookup: CDR1 SNHLY, CDR2 FYNNEI. The CDR3 DNA is TGTGCCAGCTCGGGTCCCTACGAGCAGTACTTC. It encodes CASSGPYEQYF.

The chain joins TRBV4-3 to TRBJ1-6; D unclear. The V end lost 4 bases, the J end lost 7 bases, and 17 bases lay between the germline ends. CDR3 length: 16 amino acids. Germline CDR1 reads LGHNA; CDR2 reads YSLEER. For the CDR3, the DNA is TGCGCCAGCAGCCCGCAATCGAGGGTTGCGAATTCACCCCTCCACTTT. Its protein is CASSPQSRVANSPLHF.

The chain combines TRBV7-2 with TRBJ2-1, with 9 bases matching TRBD2. CDR1 SGHTA and CDR2 FQGNSA come from the germline V gene. The J segment lost 9 bases and the V segment lost 5 bases, leaving 11 bases of the junction unmatched. The CDR3 length is 15 residues. CDR3: CASSPHSGSTSEQFF. As DNA, the CDR3 is TGTGCCAGCAGCCCCCATAGCGGGAGTACTTCTGAGCAGTTCTTC. Based on the CDR3 plus reference TRBV7-2 and TRBJ2-1, the full variable domain is GAGVSQSPSNKVTEKGKDVELRCDPISGHTALYWYRQSLGQGLEFLIYFQGNSAPDKSGLPSDRFSAERTGGSVSTLTIQRTQQEDSAVYLCASSPHSGSTSEQFFGPGTRLTVL.

This clonotype has more than one count but fewer than ten. The rearrangement links TRBV5-1 to TRBJ2-5; 8 bases match TRBD1. The CDR3 spans 16 residues. The germline V gene has CDR1 SGHRS and CDR2 YFSETQ. V shed 7 bases, J shed 1 base, and the junction held 12 bases outside the gene matches. CDR3 sequence reads: CASGNTGGDLQETQYF. The CDR3 DNA is TGCGCCAGCGGTAACACAGGGGGTGACCTCCAAGAGACCCAGTACTTC. The variable domain in full, with the rest retrieved from reference TRBV5-1 and TRBJ2-5, is KAGVTQTPRYLIKTRGQQVTLSCSPISGHRSVSWYQQTPGQGLQFLFEYFSETQRNKGNFPGRFSGRQFSNSRSEMNVSTLELGDSALYLCASGNTGGDLQETQYFGPGTRLLVL.

This clonotype was seen many times. The chain uses TRBV28 and TRBJ2-1; TRBD2 agrees at 9 bases. V shed 4 bases, J shed 0 bases, and the junction held 19 bases outside the gene matches. The CDR3 contains 21 residues. CDR1 is MDHEN and CDR2 is SYDVKM in the germline V gene. CDR3 sequence (DNA): TGTGCCAGCAGTTATACACTACGCCCGGGACTAGCCTGGAGCTCCTACAATGAGCAGTTCTTC. This sequence encodes CASSYTLRPGLAWSSYNEQFF.

A few counts support this clonotype. The chain couples TRBV20-1 to TRBJ2-5; TRBD2 agrees at 14 bases. Germline trimming cut 0 bases from V and 0 bases from J; bases unmatched to any gene: 9. This CDR3 has 19 amino acids. Per germline, CDR1 DFQATT and CDR2 SNEGSKA (reference sequence). The CDR3 is CSAREGLAGEHPYQETQYF. The CDR3 region has the DNA TGCAGTGCTAGAGAGGGACTAGCGGGAGAACATCCGTACCAAGAGACCCAGTACTTC.

This clonotype has a handful of counts. The V gene is TRBV19, the J gene TRBJ2-2, with D uncertain. Germline V gene lookup returns CDR1 LNHDA and CDR2 SQIVND (reference sequence). The CDR3 consists of 16 residues. The V and J ends lost 2 bases and 1 base respectively, with 11 bases between them. The CDR3 sequence: CASSIPALLNTGELFF. In DNA, the CDR3 is TGTGCCAGTAGTATACCCGCCCTATTGAACACCGGGGAGCTGTTTTTT.

J is TRBJ2-1 and V is TRBV9; D might be TRBD1 or TRBD2, each matching 5 bases. The CDR3 covers 14 residues. Trimming shortened V by 4 bases and J by 6 bases, and 14 bases separated the two germline ends. Per the germline V gene, CDR1 is SGDLS and CDR2 is YYNGEE. Written as DNA, the CDR3 is TGTGCCAGCAGCCGAGGGGCCGGATTCAATGAGCAGTTCTTC. Amino acids: CASSRGAGFNEQFF.

The V call is TRBV4-2, the J call TRBJ1-2; 8 bases match TRBD1. CDR1 is LGHNA, CDR2 YNFKEQ, per germline. The length of the CDR3 is 15 residues. V was pared by 3 bases and J by 5 bases, with 8 bases of the junction left unmatched. The CDR3 region is CASSQMTGAGYGYTF. CDR3 DNA: TGTGCCAGCAGCCAGATGACAGGGGCTGGTTATGGCTACACCTTC.

This clonotype was counted between two and nine times. The chain combines TRBV30 with TRBJ1-3; D ambiguous. With 5 bases removed from V and 4 bases from J, the gap between germline ends came to 12 bases. The germline V gene has CDR1 GTSNPN and CDR2 SVGIG (reference sequence). The CDR3 contains 13 residues. The CDR3 nucleotides read TGTGCCTGGGACCGAGGGAGCGGAAACACCATATATTTT. Residues: CAWDRGSGNTIYF.

This clonotype has more than one count but fewer than ten. The chain combines TRBV29-1 with TRBJ2-3; tentative D call: TRBD2 (6 bases). V was trimmed by 0 bases and J by 0 bases, leaving 13 bases between them. Germline CDR1 and CDR2: SQVTM and ANQGSEA. CDR3 size: 16 residues. CDR3 DNA: TGCAGCGTTGAAGATAGGAGGGGTACTAGCACAGATACGCAGTATTTT. Encoded protein: CSVEDRRGTSTDTQYF.

This chain joins TRBV5-6 and TRBJ1-5; D gene uncertain. Germline loops: CDR1 SGHDT, CDR2 YYEEEE. V was clipped by 2 bases and J by 4 bases, with 10 bases between them. This CDR3 spans 14 amino acids. The CDR3 coding sequence is TGTGCCAGCAGCTTCTTCATTGGAAATCAGCCCCAGCATTTT. Protein: CASSFFIGNQPQHF.

The V call is TRBV6-1, the J call TRBJ2-6; D remains ambiguous. V was clipped by 6 bases and J by 0 bases, with 6 bases between them. CDR3 size: 14 residues. CDR1 MNHNS and CDR2 SASEGT come from the germline V gene. CDR3 in DNA: TGTGCCAGCAGACGTAGCTCTGGGGCCAACGTCCTGACTTTC. Translation gives CASRRSSGANVLTF.

This clonotype was counted only a few times. The CDR3 DNA follows: TGTGCCAGCAGCTTAGCAACTAGCCGTATCTACGAGCAGTACTTC. Residues: CASSLATSRIYEQYF. The rearrangement joins TRBV7-8 to TRBJ2-7, with D perhaps TRBD2 (6 bases). The CDR3 covers 15 residues. V was shortened by 0 bases and J by 3 bases, with 12 bases between the two germline ends. CDR1 and CDR2 (germline): SGHVS, FQNEAQ.

This rearrangement joins TRBV5-1 to TRBJ1-6, with TRBD1 as a possible D gene (5 bases). The V and J ends lost 0 bases and 10 bases respectively, with 11 bases between them. Germline assignment: CDR1 SGHRS and CDR2 YFSETQ. The CDR3 sequence is 14 residues long. The CDR3 loop is CASSLEGNRSPLHF. The CDR3 nucleotides read TGCGCCAGCAGCTTGGAGGGGAATCGGTCACCCCTCCACTTT.

The chain employs TRBV19 and TRBJ1-2; unclear D gene. Germline values: CDR1 LNHDA, CDR2 SQIVND (reference sequence). The CDR3 extends over 14 amino acids. Between the trimmed V and J ends, which lost 2 bases and 4 bases, there was a span of 11 bases. CDR3 region: CASSIRDLRYGYTF. The CDR3 DNA reads TGTGCCAGTAGTATACGTGATCTACGCTATGGCTACACCTTC.

This clonotype has more than one count but fewer than ten. This sequence joins TRBV30 and TRBJ1-4; D might be TRBD1 (6 bases). V was shortened by 3 bases and J by 8 bases, with 16 bases between the two germline ends. CDR1 and CDR2 from the germline V gene are GTSNPN and SVGIG (reference sequence). This CDR3 has 14 amino acids. In DNA, the CDR3 is TGTGCCTGGAGCTTGTTAGGGGGGGGCGAAAAACTGTTTTTT. Its translation: CAWSLLGGGEKLFF.

Concerning this clonotype: This may arise from a read error, as a much more abundant clone is one base away. The chain carries TRBV6-2 or TRBV6-3 and TRBJ1-5, with a tentative D call TRBD1 (6 bases). This CDR3 is 13 amino acids long. Germline loops: CDR1 MNHEY, CDR2 SVGEGT. CDR3 bases: TGTTCCAGCAGTGGACAGAGCAATCAGCCCCAGCATTTT. Translating gives CSSSGQSNQPQHF.

This clonotype occurred a few times. The V gene is TRBV7-2, the J gene TRBJ2-3; D may be TRBD1 (6 bases). CDR1 and CDR2 from the germline V gene are SGHTA and FQGNSA. The CDR3 is made up of 13 amino acids. The V end lost 5 bases, the J end lost 6 bases, and 12 bases lay between the germline ends. The CDR3 reads CASSRDRRDTQYF. The CDR3 DNA reads as TGTGCCAGCAGCCGAGACAGGAGGGATACGCAGTATTTT. The whole variable domain, filled in from reference TRBV7-2 and TRBJ2-3, reads GAGVSQSPSNKVTEKGKDVELRCDPISGHTALYWYRQSLGQGLEFLIYFQGNSAPDKSGLPSDRFSAERTGGSVSTLTIQRTQQEDSAVYLCASSRDRRDTQYFGPGTRLTVL.